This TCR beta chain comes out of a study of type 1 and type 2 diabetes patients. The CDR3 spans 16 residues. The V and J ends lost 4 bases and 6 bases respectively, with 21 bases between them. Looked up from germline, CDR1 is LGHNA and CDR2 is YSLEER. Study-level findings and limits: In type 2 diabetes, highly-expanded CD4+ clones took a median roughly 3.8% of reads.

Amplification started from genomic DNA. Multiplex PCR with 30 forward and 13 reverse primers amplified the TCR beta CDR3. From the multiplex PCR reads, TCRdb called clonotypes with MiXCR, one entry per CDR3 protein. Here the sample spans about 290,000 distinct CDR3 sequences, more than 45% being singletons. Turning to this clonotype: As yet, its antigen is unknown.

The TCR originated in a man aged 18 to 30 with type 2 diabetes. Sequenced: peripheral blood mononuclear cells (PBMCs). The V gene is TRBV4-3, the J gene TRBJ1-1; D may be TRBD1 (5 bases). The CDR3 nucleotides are TGCGCCAGCAGCCTCACAAAACGGGGACCCTGGGCTGAAGCTTTCTTT. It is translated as CASSLTKRGPWAEAFF.